What follows are 11 T cell receptor beta chains derived from one specimen sequenced in a study of neurological immune-mediated disorders. One entry per CDR3 protein, called by TCRdb with MiXCR from the 5' RACE reads. The sample carries over 60,000 distinct CDR3 sequences, roughly 4.7% recorded once. Material: PBMCs. The source of these receptors is a woman in her twenties or thirties with multiple sclerosis.

This clonotype was counted at least ten times. The chain combines TRBV5-1 with TRBJ1-2, with 10 bases fitting TRBD1. The CDR3 sequence is 15 residues long. Germline CDR1 SGHRS, CDR2 YFSETQ. Trimming cost V 6 bases and J 2 bases; bases outside gene matches: 7. CDR3 bases: TGCGCCAGCACCTCGACAGGGGGCGCGAACTATGGCTACACCTTC. As protein: CASTSTGGANYGYTF.

This clonotype showed up just a few times. Possible read error: a much larger clone is one base away. Since the CDR3 does not end with the conserved phenylalanine or tryptophan, this likely comes from a read error. The rearrangement links TRBV28 to TRBJ2-7, with D unresolved. Looked up from germline, CDR1 is MDHEN and CDR2 is SYDVKM. CDR3 length: 14 residues. The V end was cut by 9 bases, the J end by 2 bases, with 17 bases between. CDR3 in DNA: TGTGCCAGTCCCCATGACGGAGAAGCCTACGAGCAGTACGGC. Protein: CASPHDGEAYEQYG.

At least ten counts were recorded for this clonotype. V is TRBV7-8 and J is TRBJ2-3; no clear D gene. Germline assignment: CDR1 SGHVS and CDR2 FQNEAQ. The germline V and J ends were trimmed by 2 bases and 2 bases, with 8 bases remaining between them. This CDR3 has 14 amino acids. The chain's CDR3 is CASSLRVYTDTQYF. The CDR3 nucleotides are TGTGCCAGCAGCTTAAGGGTTTACACAGATACGCAGTATTTT.

V gene TRBV12-3 or TRBV12-4 combines with J gene TRBJ2-1; D might be TRBD2 (6 bases). Trimming removed 6 bases from V and 6 bases from J, with 12 bases in between. The CDR3 sequence is 13 residues long. CDR3 amino acids: CASRLSGPNEQFF. The CDR3, as DNA: TGTGCCAGCAGGTTGAGCGGGCCCAATGAGCAGTTCTTC.

This clonotype was recorded many times. This chain uses TRBV20-1 with TRBJ1-6; D perhaps matches TRBD1 (6 bases). The V gene lost 3 bases and the J gene lost 13 bases, with 25 bases spanning the gap. CDR3 length: 16 amino acids. Per the germline V gene, CDR1 is DFQATT and CDR2 is SNEGSKA (reference sequence). The CDR3 reads CSASKRQGTPSPPLHF. DNA of the CDR3: TGCAGTGCTAGTAAACGTCAGGGGACTCCGAGTCCCCCCCTCCACTTT.

This clonotype was recorded at least ten times. The gene calls are TRBV20-1 and TRBJ2-2; D call uncertain. The CDR3 sequence is 14 residues long. V was pared by 0 bases and J by 4 bases, with 9 bases between. In germline, CDR1 is DFQATT, CDR2 SNEGSKA (reference sequence). Here the CDR3 reads CSARERAGTGELFF. In DNA form, the CDR3 reads TGCAGTGCTAGAGAAAGAGCAGGCACCGGGGAGCTGTTTTTT.

The sample holds many counts of this clonotype. The chain uses TRBV19 and TRBJ2-5; the match to TRBD2 covers 7 bases. Trimming cost V 6 bases and J 5 bases; bases outside gene matches: 12. CDR1 and CDR2 (germline): LNHDA, SQIVND (reference sequence). This CDR3 contains 15 residues. The CDR3 loop is CASSLRGGVTETQYF. CDR3 sequence (DNA): TGTGCCAGTAGCCTGAGGGGAGGGGTGACGGAGACCCAGTACTTC.

This clonotype was seen repeatedly, ten times or more. The rearrangement uses TRBV3-1 and TRBJ1-2; the D gene is possibly TRBD1 (5 bases). Deletions cut 0 bases from V and 8 bases from J, with 16 bases between. The CDR3 runs 15 residues. CDR1 is LGHDT and CDR2 is YNNKEL in the germline V gene (reference sequence). CDR3 DNA sequence: TGTGCCAGCAGCCAAGAGTTTCGAGGGGCTGAAGGCTACACCTTC. This gives the protein CASSQEFRGAEGYTF.

There are many counts of this clonotype. The CDR3 here is CASSQEFGGVDEQFF. CDR3 bases: TGTGCCAGCAGCCAAGAGTTTGGGGGGGTTGATGAGCAGTTCTTC. The V call is TRBV3-1, the J call TRBJ2-1; 7 nucleotides match TRBD2. Germline V gene sequence: CDR1 LGHDT, CDR2 YNNKEL (reference sequence). The J segment lost 8 bases and the V segment lost 0 bases, leaving 7 bases of the junction unmatched. CDR3 size: 15 residues.

This clonotype has at least ten counts. The J gene is TRBJ1-1, the V gene TRBV29-1; D is undetermined. The CDR3 sequence is 13 residues long. Trimming took off 3 bases at V and 0 bases at J, with 8 bases between the two ends. Germline values: CDR1 SQVTM, CDR2 ANQGSEA. The chain's CDR3 is CSVEEEMNTEAFF. In DNA, the CDR3 is TGCAGCGTTGAGGAGGAAATGAACACTGAAGCTTTCTTT.

This clonotype was detected many times. This chain joins TRBV6-1 and TRBJ1-2, with 7 nucleotides matching TRBD1. The V and J ends lost 7 bases and 4 bases, in that order; junction bases with no gene match: 12. Germline lookup yields CDR1 MNHNS and CDR2 SASEGT. The CDR3 contains 15 residues. CDR3 nucleotide sequence: TGTGCCAGCACACCAACAGGGGATATGGGCTATGGCTACACCTTC. Amino acids: CASTPTGDMGYGYTF.